This T cell receptor beta chain was sequenced for a study of blood T cell repertoires in COVID-19. Per the authors' pipeline: Estimation of nucleated cell counts was performed using reference gene primer amplification. The table came from immunoSEQ multiplex PCR; TCRdb's copy has only in-frame clones and leaves some out. Clonal size and the V and J genes are those of that table, whereas D and trimming came from the DNA. The sample lists fewer than 350,000 clones; 75% to 90% were seen once. The CDR3 consists of 16 residues. Per the germline V gene, CDR1 is LNHNV and CDR2 is YYDKDF (reference sequence). With V trimmed by 1 base and J by 3 bases, 6 bases remained unmatched.

The chain combines TRBV15 with TRBJ2-7; 10 positions agree with TRBD2. The TCR comes from a man aged 30 to 39 who had recovered from COVID-19. Sequenced material: PBMCs or T cells enriched from blood (not recorded which). CDR3 in DNA: TGTGCCACCAGCAGAGCTATAGCGGGGGGATTCTACGAGCAGTACTTC. Translating it yields CATSRAIAGGFYEQYF.